The 5 T cell receptor beta chains reported below all come from one sample, sequenced in a study of response to subunit inactivated influenza vaccine. TCRdb called the RT-PCR reads again in MiXCR, with one record for every CDR3 protein. The sample carries around 480,000 distinct CDR3 sequences, approximately 15% recorded once. The material sequenced was CD4+ T cells sorted from PBMCs, taken approximately 25 months after vaccination. These receptors came from a man aged 45-69 years who received an inactivated influenza vaccine.

This clonotype has ten or more counts. V and J are TRBV24-1 and TRBJ2-3; D gene ambiguous. The CDR3 contains 12 residues. Deletions cut 0 bases from V and 6 bases from J, with 3 bases between. Germline CDR1 KGHDR, CDR2 SFDVKD. DNA of the CDR3: TGTGCCACCAGTGATTTGGTGGATACGCAGTATTTT. Protein sequence: CATSDLVDTQYF.

The chain links TRBV3-1 to TRBJ2-3; TRBD2 aligns across 8 bases. V lost 3 bases and J lost 1; bases outside the gene matches: 6. CDR1 LGHDT and CDR2 YNNKEL come from the germline V gene (reference sequence). The CDR3 sequence is 16 residues long. The CDR3 DNA is TGTGCCAGCAGCCAGGGTAATAGCGGGGGCACAGATACGCAGTATTTT. Encoded protein: CASSQGNSGGTDTQYF.

V gene TRBV4-3 combines with J gene TRBJ1-3; D is unresolved. Germline V gene sequence: CDR1 LGHNA, CDR2 YSLEER. V dropped 0 bases and J dropped 0 bases, with 9 bases sitting between them. This CDR3 has 16 amino acids. CDR3 sequence reads: CASSQDQAASGNTIYF. In DNA form, the CDR3 reads TGCGCCAGCAGCCAAGATCAGGCAGCCTCTGGAAACACCATATATTTT.

Points on this clonotype: At one end, the junction sequence differs from germline, possibly due to a read error. The chain is built from TRBV20-1 and TRBJ1-5; tentatively, D is TRBD1 (6 bases). The germline CDR1 and CDR2 sequences are DFQATT and SNEGSKA (reference sequence). The CDR3 is 15 amino acids. The CDR3 sequence: CSASLRAGVNRPQHF. The CDR3 DNA sequence: TGCAGTGCTAGTTTAAGGGCAGGGGTCAATCGGCCCCAGCATTTT.

The J gene is TRBJ1-5, the V gene TRBV28; D remains unclear. The CDR3 length is 14 residues. Trimming removed 3 bases at V and 0 bases at J, with 6 bases between. Germline V CDR1 and CDR2: MDHEN, SYDVKM. The CDR3 here is CASSFIYSNQPQHF. In DNA, the CDR3 is TGTGCCAGCAGTTTCATATATAGCAATCAGCCCCAGCATTTT.